This T cell receptor (beta chain) comes out of a study of OX40 agonist ivuxolimab in advanced cancers. Method: immunoSEQ multiplex PCR; TCRdb's copy keeps in-frame clones and lacks some. This sample has 55,000 to 85,000 clones, with just over 85% found just once. Germline V gene data show CDR1 as MGHRA and CDR2 as YSYEKL. Trimming pared 1 base from V and 0 bases from J, leaving 10 bases between. The CDR3 sequence is 17 residues long. The specimen comprised CD4+ or CD8+ T cells sorted from blood, sampled in a trial of the OX40 agonist ivuxolimab. This chain links TRBV4-1 with TRBJ1-6; D remains ambiguous. The receptor's source is an adult with an advanced solid tumor such as melanoma, head and neck, liver or kidney cancer. CDR3 sequence (DNA): TGCGCCAGCAGCCAAGGGTATTTGGGCTCCTATAATTCACCCCTCCACTTT. It codes for CASSQGYLGSYNSPLHF.